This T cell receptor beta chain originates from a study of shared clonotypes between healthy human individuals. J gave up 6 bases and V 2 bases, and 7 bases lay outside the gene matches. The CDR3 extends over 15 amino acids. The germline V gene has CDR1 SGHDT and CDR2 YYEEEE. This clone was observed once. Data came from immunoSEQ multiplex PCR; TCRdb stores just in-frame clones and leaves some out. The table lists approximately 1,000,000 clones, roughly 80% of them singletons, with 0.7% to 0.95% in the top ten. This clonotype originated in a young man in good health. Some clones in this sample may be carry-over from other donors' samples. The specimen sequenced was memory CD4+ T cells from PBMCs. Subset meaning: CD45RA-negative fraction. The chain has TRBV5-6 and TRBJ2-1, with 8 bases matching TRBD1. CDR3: CASSFLDRDSNEQFF. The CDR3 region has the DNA TGTGCCAGCAGCTTTCTGGACAGGGACTCCAATGAGCAGTTCTTC.